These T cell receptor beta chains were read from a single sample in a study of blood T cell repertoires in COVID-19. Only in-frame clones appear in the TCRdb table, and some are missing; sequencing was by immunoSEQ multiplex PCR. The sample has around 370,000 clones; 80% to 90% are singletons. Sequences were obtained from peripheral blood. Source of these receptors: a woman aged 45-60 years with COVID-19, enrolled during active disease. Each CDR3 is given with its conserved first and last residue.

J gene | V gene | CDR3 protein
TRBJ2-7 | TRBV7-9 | CASSSTLQGGEQYF
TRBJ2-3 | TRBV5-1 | CASSLETGGGTDTQYF
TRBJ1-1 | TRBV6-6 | CASSYRQGRVTEAFF
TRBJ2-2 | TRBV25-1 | CASSWVGAGELFF
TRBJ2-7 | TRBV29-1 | CSVGSKSHEQYF
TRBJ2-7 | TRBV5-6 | CASSSLGLYEQYF
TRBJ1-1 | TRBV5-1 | CASSHGGFKTEAFF
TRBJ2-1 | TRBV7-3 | CASSLGGSYLNEQFF
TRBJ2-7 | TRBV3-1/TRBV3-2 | CASSPGRAYEQYF
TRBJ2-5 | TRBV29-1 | CSTIGGETQYF
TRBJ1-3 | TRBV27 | CASSRDLGSGNTIYF
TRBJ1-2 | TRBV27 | CASSIGRYYGYTF
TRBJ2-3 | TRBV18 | CASSPKGGANTQYF
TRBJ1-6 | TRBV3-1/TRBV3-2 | CASSPDSNSPLHF
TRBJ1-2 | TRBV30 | CAWRDRVVYGYTF
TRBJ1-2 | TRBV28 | CASIKGYETATFGYTF
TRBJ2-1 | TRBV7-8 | CASSNGLAGGSYNEQFF
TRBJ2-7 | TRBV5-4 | CASSPFGRETYEQYF
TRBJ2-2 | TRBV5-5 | CASSFSEDTGELFF
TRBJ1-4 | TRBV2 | CASRHDSNEKLFF
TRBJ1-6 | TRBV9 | CASSVETGVSSPLHF
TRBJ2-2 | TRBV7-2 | CASSLQSQNTGELFF
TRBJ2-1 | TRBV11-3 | CASSHSGRNEQFF
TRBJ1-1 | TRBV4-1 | CASSQGQGAFF
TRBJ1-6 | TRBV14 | CASSRVGRGSPLHF
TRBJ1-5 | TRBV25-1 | CASSDLSRPDQPQHF
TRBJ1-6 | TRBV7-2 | CASSSGQYNSPLHF
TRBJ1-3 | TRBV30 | CAWSGAGAQSGNTIYF
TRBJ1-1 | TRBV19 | CASSIETANTEAFF
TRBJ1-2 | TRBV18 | CASSSGQGNGGYTF
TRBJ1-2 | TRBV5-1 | CASSATGGNYGYTF
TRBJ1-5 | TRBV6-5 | CASGGLGLSNQPQHF
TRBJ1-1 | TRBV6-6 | CASSPPEQAHTEAFF
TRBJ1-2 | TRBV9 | CASSEGTGWSYYGYTF
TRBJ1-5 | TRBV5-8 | CASSLGTGGGNQPQHF
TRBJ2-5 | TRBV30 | CAWSQGSQETQYF
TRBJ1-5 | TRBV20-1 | CSASGSGGDKQPQHF
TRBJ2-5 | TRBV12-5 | CASGLSARSQETQYF
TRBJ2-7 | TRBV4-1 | CASSQDWTGMRYEQYF
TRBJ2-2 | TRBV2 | CASKSSGTQGTGELFF
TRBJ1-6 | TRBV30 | CAGAGANNSPLHF
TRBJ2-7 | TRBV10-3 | CAISGLAGTGEQYF
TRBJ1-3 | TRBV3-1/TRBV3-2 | CASSLPGYSGNTIYF
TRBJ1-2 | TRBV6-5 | CASVTGWVGYTF
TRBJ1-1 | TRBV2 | CASSEGQLRPEAFF
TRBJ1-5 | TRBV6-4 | CASSEQGGTQPQHF
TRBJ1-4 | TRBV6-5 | CASIMNEKLFF
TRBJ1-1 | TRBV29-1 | CSVRNPGQGITEAFF
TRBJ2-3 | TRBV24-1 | CATSDRTSGSTDTQYF
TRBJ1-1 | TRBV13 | CASSFLRTGLEAFF
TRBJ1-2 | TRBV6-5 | CASGLTGPGGGYTF
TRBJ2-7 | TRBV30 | CAWSPTQLAGGFYEQYF
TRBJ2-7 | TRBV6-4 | CASNPRAGGYYEQYF
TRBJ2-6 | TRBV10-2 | CASSDWDRGNGANVLTF
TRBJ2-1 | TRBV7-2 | CASSSSGRLNGEQFF
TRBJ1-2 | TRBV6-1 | CASSERTGVWGYTF
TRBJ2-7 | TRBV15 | CATKTSGDAYEQYF
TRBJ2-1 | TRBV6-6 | CASSQTSLEQFF
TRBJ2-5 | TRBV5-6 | CASSLVRGQLETQYF
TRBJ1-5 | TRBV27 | CASSPRGRGSNQPQHF